This T cell receptor (beta chain) is drawn from a study of control samples from healthy donors and cancer patients. Libraries were prepared by immunoSEQ multiplex PCR; TCRdb keeps only in-frame clonotypes and omits some of them. The table has 70,000 to 85,000 clones, 91% seen once. V lost 5 bases to trimming and J lost 8 bases, with 13 bases between them. CDR1 is SGHRS, CDR2 YFSETQ, per germline. The CDR3 has 12 amino acids. This clone came up a few times. The clonotype comes from a man aged 50 to 60 in good health. The chain uses TRBV5-1 and TRBJ1-2; D not certain. The sample comprised blood. CDR3 coding DNA: TGCGCCAGCAGTGGTGAGGCCGGCGGCTACACCTTC. This gives the protein CASSGEAGGYTF.